The TCR beta chain described here comes from a study of T-cell reconstitution after alpha-beta-depleted transplantation in children (dated by TCRdb to about 2016). Regarding the study in general: Using TCR repertoire profiling, the study quantitatively followed how T-cell immune reconstitution unfolded in children after TCRalphabeta/CD19-depleted allogeneic hematopoietic cell transplantation.

For this chain, trimming is 5 bases at the V end and 4 bases at the J end, and the number of junction bases without a gene match is 13. The germline V gene sets CDR1 to SGHTA and CDR2 to FQGNSA. The CDR3 runs 16 amino acids, cysteine and phenylalanine included. The only DNA kept is the CDR3, 48 bases in frame from the first base. Preparation of the library involved PCR. Sequencing took place on an Illumina HiSeq 2500. TCR library preparation used molecular barcoding, with unique molecular identifiers applied to normalize quantification of the TCRbeta repertoire. TCRdb ran its own pipeline on the public reads, namely fastp trimming at Q25 and MiXCR clone calling, and kept in-frame beta chains. Every CDR3 protein is listed once, alongside the most common genes and DNA of its rows. The sample table holds a few hundred thousand distinct CDR3 sequences, of which around 13% were seen once. The ten largest make up approximately 5.4% of the sample.

This clonotype came up many times. Its antigen specificity is not known. Base qualities are missing; no much larger clone stands one base away. The V and J segments used are TRBV7-2 and TRBJ2-5, with TRBD1 identical over 7 junction bases. Sequenced material: PBMCs from the stem cell graft donor, taken from the stem cell graft. The TCR sequence derives from a human donor who donated a stem cell graft to a child with combined immunodeficiency. Read as DNA, the sequence is TGTGCCAGCAGCCTCCTAACACAGGGGCTTCGAGAGACCCAGTACTTC. It codes for CASSLLTQGLRETQYF.